This T cell receptor (beta chain) comes out of a study of T cells after yellow fever vaccination. This clonotype was detected only a few times. The antigen is unknown. TCRdb ran MiXCR on the 5' RACE reads and lists one entry per CDR3 protein. The data contain around 610,000 distinct CDR3 sequences, roughly 12% of them seen just once; the ten biggest clones take up roughly an eighth. The study, taken as a whole, reports: Peak timing came faster in the weaker secondary response, day 5 versus 15. After the booster, approximately 95% of CD4 and 88% of CD8 primary-response clones were re-detected.

This sample comprised PBMCs, obtained on the day of the yellow fever booster vaccination. This receptor was taken from a man aged 25-45 years who received the YFV17D yellow fever vaccine.

CDR3 protein: CASRQGNSPLHF. CDR3 coding DNA: TGTGCCAGCAGACAGGGTAATTCACCCCTCCACTTT. The chain joins TRBV14 to TRBJ1-6; D may be TRBD1 (6 bases). Germline CDR1 SGHDN, CDR2 FVKESK. The length of the CDR3 is 12 residues. V lost 6 bases, J lost 6 bases, and 6 bases lay in between.